The 21 T cell receptor beta chains given below trace back to one sample, sequenced in a study of OX40 agonist ivuxolimab in advanced cancers. Here immunoSEQ multiplex PCR was the method, and the copy in TCRdb shows in-frame clones only, minus some. The sample lists roughly 36,000 clones, roughly 84% occurring once. Sample: CD4+ or CD8+ T cells sorted from blood, taken in a trial of the OX40 agonist ivuxolimab. These receptors were obtained from an adult with an advanced solid tumor such as melanoma, head and neck, liver or kidney cancer.

The genes are TRBV30 and TRBJ2-1; weak D call: TRBD1 (5 bases). The CDR3 contains 13 residues. The V end was cut by 5 bases, the J end by 6 bases, with 14 bases between. Germline V lookup: CDR1 GTSNPN, CDR2 SVGIG (reference sequence). The DNA for the CDR3 is TGTGCCTGGGGCCAGGACAAACCCAATGAGCAGTTCTTC. It translates to CAWGQDKPNEQFF.

The chain couples TRBV19 to TRBJ2-3; 9 nucleotides match TRBD2. The J segment lost 0 bases and the V segment lost 6 bases, leaving 7 bases of the junction unmatched. CDR1 LNHDA and CDR2 SQIVND come from the germline V gene (reference sequence). This CDR3 has 16 residues. The CDR3 spells CASRYGGRASTDTQYF. DNA of the CDR3: TGTGCCAGTAGGTATGGCGGGAGGGCTAGCACAGATACGCAGTATTTT. The full variable domain, rest sourced from reference TRBV19 and TRBJ2-3, is DGGITQSPKYLFRKEGQNVTLSCEQNLNHDAMYWYRQDPGQGLRLIYYSQIVNDFQKGDIAEGYSVSREKKESFPLTVTSAQKNPTAFYLCASRYGGRASTDTQYFGPGTRLTVL.

Comment on this clone: An end of the junction does not agree with germline; a read error may underlie this. V gene TRBV5-6 combines with J gene TRBJ2-1, with TRBD1 matching 9 bases. The CDR3 contains 16 residues. Germline V gene lookup returns CDR1 SGHDT and CDR2 YYEEEE. Here the CDR3 reads CASSYLQGAGQAKVVF. In DNA form, the CDR3 reads TGTGCCAGCAGCTACCTACAGGGGGCGGGCCAGGCAAAAGTCGTCTTC.

This clone was picked up one time. This chain uses TRBV7-8 with TRBJ2-7; the match to TRBD1 covers 9 bases. Trimming cost V 5 bases and J 3 bases; bases outside gene matches: 5. The CDR3 sequence is 14 residues long. CDR1 and CDR2 from the germline V gene are SGHVS and FQNEAQ. CDR3 DNA: TGTGCCAGCAGCCGGGGACAGGGAGACTACGAGCAGTACTTC. It is translated as CASSRGQGDYEQYF.

This chain's CDR3 is CASSFGDREFEQYF. The CDR3 region has the DNA TGTGCCAGCAGCTTTGGGGACAGGGAATTCGAGCAGTACTTC. The chain couples TRBV7-8 to TRBJ2-7; 9 bases map to TRBD1. Looked up from germline, CDR1 is SGHVS and CDR2 is FQNEAQ. V lost 3 bases to trimming and J lost 6 bases; unmatched junction nucleotides: 6. This CDR3 is built from 14 residues.

Comments on this clone: The same CDR3 also results from other DNA sequences found in this sample. This chain connects TRBV4-1 to TRBJ1-1, with D possibly matching TRBD1 (5 bases). The V gene lost 2 bases and the J gene lost 3 bases, with 7 bases spanning the gap. Germline assignment: CDR1 MGHRA and CDR2 YSYEKL. The CDR3 is 13 amino acids. CDR3 in amino acids: CASSQPGDTEAFF. The CDR3 nucleotides are TGCGCCAGCAGCCAACCGGGGGACACTGAAGCTTTCTTT.

The rearrangement links TRBV2 to TRBJ2-5, with a tentative D call TRBD2 (5 bases). Germline V gene lookup returns CDR1 SNHLY and CDR2 FYNNEI. The CDR3 is 13 residues long. Trimming stripped 3 bases from V and 5 bases from J, with 10 bases between. The CDR3 is CASSEGRGETQYF. As DNA, the CDR3 is TGTGCCAGCAGTGAGGGCAGAGGGGAGACCCAGTACTTC.

The chain links TRBV15 to TRBJ2-1, with 7 bases fitting TRBD1. CDR3 length: 15 residues. Germline trimming cut 4 bases from V and 5 bases from J; bases unmatched to any gene: 8. Per germline, CDR1 LNHNV and CDR2 YYDKDF (reference sequence). This chain's CDR3 is CATSIIDRVNNEQFF. The CDR3 DNA sequence: TGTGCCACCAGCATAATAGACAGGGTCAACAATGAGCAGTTCTTC.

The rearrangement links TRBV6-5 to TRBJ1-4, with 8 bases fitting TRBD1. V was clipped by 8 bases and J by 7 bases; unmatched bases: 6. CDR1 is MNHEY, CDR2 SVGAGI, per germline. The CDR3 has 13 amino acids. The CDR3 loop reads CASQDRGGEKLFF. The CDR3 coding sequence is TGTGCCAGCCAAGACAGGGGTGGTGAAAAACTGTTTTTT.

In this sample, this clone turned up a few times. This chain joins TRBV2 and TRBJ1-1, with D possibly being TRBD1 (6 bases). There are 13 residues in the CDR3. The V gene's germline CDR1 is SNHLY and CDR2 FYNNEI. The V end was cut by 7 bases, the J end by 3 bases, with 12 bases between. The CDR3, as DNA: TGTGCCAGCACCGACAGGAGGGACACTGAAGCTTTCTTT. It is translated as CASTDRRDTEAFF.

J is TRBJ1-2 and V is TRBV5-4; possibly TRBD1 for D (6 bases). The V gene's germline CDR1 is SGHNT and CDR2 YYREEE (reference sequence). Trimming left V 3 bases short and J 4 bases short, with 13 bases between. The CDR3 has 14 residues. The CDR3 loop reads CASSSPGVAYGYTF. As DNA, the CDR3 is TGTGCCAGCAGCTCCCCAGGGGTGGCCTATGGCTACACCTTC.

The chain couples TRBV28 to TRBJ2-2; TRBD2 might be the D (5 bases). Trimming pared 6 bases from V and 6 bases from J, leaving 8 bases between. Germline assignment: CDR1 MDHEN and CDR2 SYDVKM. CDR3 length equals 12 residues. The CDR3 coding sequence is TGTGCCAGCAGACTAGTTCCCGGGGAGCTGTTTTTT. Translated: CASRLVPGELFF.

The V gene is TRBV19, the J gene TRBJ1-3; D not resolved. Germline CDR1 is LNHDA and CDR2 is SQIVND (reference sequence). The CDR3 contains 16 residues. V lost 6 bases to trimming and J lost 1 base, with 16 bases between them. The CDR3 spells CASRPSRRLSGNTIYF. The CDR3 DNA reads as TGTGCCAGTAGACCCAGCCGCAGGTTATCTGGAAACACCATATATTTT. Looking up the rest from reference TRBV19 and TRBJ1-3 gives the full variable domain: DGGITQSPKYLFRKEGQNVTLSCEQNLNHDAMYWYRQDPGQGLRLIYYSQIVNDFQKGDIAEGYSVSREKKESFPLTVTSAQKNPTAFYLCASRPSRRLSGNTIYFGEGSWLTVV.

The chain is built from TRBV5-1 and TRBJ1-1; D gene unclear. This CDR3 spans 16 amino acids. V lost 0 bases, J lost 1 base, and 13 bases lay in between. CDR1 is SGHRS and CDR2 is YFSETQ in the germline V gene. In DNA form, the CDR3 reads TGCGCCAGCAGCTTGGATGTCGGAGGCGCGAACACTGAAGCTTTCTTT. Its protein is CASSLDVGGANTEAFF.

V gene TRBV5-1 combines with J gene TRBJ2-7, with TRBD1 matching 8 bases. The CDR3 extends over 13 amino acids. Germline trimming cut 3 bases from V and 6 bases from J; bases unmatched to any gene: 5. Germline loops: CDR1 SGHRS, CDR2 YFSETQ. The CDR3 region is CASSWGQVSEQYF. CDR3 DNA sequence: TGCGCCAGCAGCTGGGGACAGGTCTCCGAGCAGTACTTC. The full variable domain, with the rest looked up from reference TRBV5-1 and TRBJ2-7, is KAGVTQTPRYLIKTRGQQVTLSCSPISGHRSVSWYQQTPGQGLQFLFEYFSETQRNKGNFPGRFSGRQFSNSRSEMNVSTLELGDSALYLCASSWGQVSEQYFGPGTRLTVT.

This clone occurred a few times. The chain is built from TRBV5-1 and TRBJ1-1; D gene unclear. This CDR3 has 13 residues. CDR1 is SGHRS and CDR2 is YFSETQ in the germline V gene. Between the trimmed V and J ends, which lost 9 bases and 0 bases, there was a span of 12 bases. The CDR3 nucleotides are TGCGCCACCCGGGTCGCAATGAACACTGAAGCTTTCTTT. This translates into CATRVAMNTEAFF.

The chain employs TRBV2 and TRBJ1-6; the D gene is possibly TRBD1 (6 bases). Trimming removed 8 bases at V and 5 bases at J, with 10 bases between. The CDR3 is made up of 13 amino acids. Germline V gene sequence: CDR1 SNHLY, CDR2 FYNNEI. The DNA for the CDR3 is TGTGCCAGCCACGGACAGAATAATTCACCCCTCCACTTT. Protein product: CASHGQNNSPLHF.

This rearrangement joins TRBV14 to TRBJ2-1; no reliable D call. Trimming pared 4 bases from V and 7 bases from J, leaving 20 bases between. The CDR3 totals 16 residues. Germline loops: CDR1 SGHDN, CDR2 FVKESK. The CDR3 reads CASSPFITGSLNEQFF. Here the CDR3 DNA reads TGTGCCAGCAGCCCATTTATAACGGGTAGTCTGAATGAGCAGTTCTTC.

V and J are TRBV2 and TRBJ2-7; D uncertain. Trimming pared 4 bases from V and 4 bases from J, leaving 5 bases between. Germline CDR1 is SNHLY and CDR2 is FYNNEI. This CDR3 comprises 11 residues. The CDR3 DNA sequence: TGTGCCAGCAGTGTAAAATACGAGCAGTACTTC. This sequence encodes CASSVKYEQYF.

V usage is TRBV20-1 and J usage is TRBJ2-7, with D perhaps TRBD2 (6 bases). V was clipped by 6 bases and J by 7 bases, with 13 bases between them. Germline V gives CDR1 DFQATT, CDR2 SNEGSKA (reference sequence). The CDR3 has 11 residues. The CDR3 spells CSAFAGSEQYF. The CDR3 nucleotides read TGCAGTGCGTTCGCGGGATCAGAGCAGTACTTC.

This chain links TRBV2 with TRBJ2-1, with TRBD2 matching over 12 bases. The ends lost 8 bases at V and 6 bases at J; junction bases unmatched: 8. The CDR3 runs to 15 residues. Germline V gives CDR1 SNHLY, CDR2 FYNNEI. The CDR3 spells CASLLAGGLRNEQFF. CDR3 nucleotide sequence: TGTGCCAGCCTGCTAGCGGGAGGGCTGCGCAATGAGCAGTTCTTC.